Sequencing of this TCR beta chain was carried out in a study of metastatic and nonmetastatic thyroid tumors. Study-level background: Comparative analysis of repertoires was undertaken across blood and tumor or nodule tissue obtained from malignant and benign thyroid patients. Whole-study findings and limits: Compared with benign nodules, malignant thyroid tumors were reported to have significantly higher TCR beta diversity in both blood and tumor.

In the study's own analysis: For papillary thyroid cancer, a distant-metastasis classifier was constructed from CDR3 differences observed across clinicopathological groups. TCRdb re-analyzed the PCR reads through MiXCR. TCRdb, rather than the study authors, made the V and J calls. The sample carries more than 70,000 clones, roughly 8.6% recorded once. This clone came up many times. Its target is unknown. Thyroid surgery had not been preceded by any treatment in any patient. The TCR originated in a female donor with papillary thyroid cancer or a benign thyroid nodule (not recorded which). Some clones in this sample may be carry-over from other donors' samples. Sequencing used blood.

The CDR3 loop is CASSLQGLLGYTF. The DNA of the CDR3 is TGTGCCAGCAGCTTACAGGGCCTTCTTGGCTACACCTTC. The chain joins TRBV7-2 to TRBJ1-2; TRBD1 is a possible D gene (5 bases). This CDR3 is 13 amino acids long. The germline V gene encodes CDR1 SGHTA and CDR2 FQGNSA. The V end was cut by 2 bases, the J end by 7 bases, with 11 bases between.